These 17 T cell receptor beta chains were all obtained from the same sample, sequenced in a study of identical twins. TCRdb ran MiXCR on the 5' RACE reads and lists one entry per CDR3 protein. The sample yields just over 500,000 distinct CDR3 sequences, 20% to 25% seen once. The data also belong to a second study, concerning T cells expressing NK-cell markers.

The specimen sequenced was CD4+ T cells sorted from blood. All receptors derive from a woman between 18 and 29 years old in good health.

In its sample, this clonotype was seen a few times. V is TRBV12-3 or TRBV12-4 and J is TRBJ2-7; D is unclear. The V gene lost 5 bases and the J gene lost 2 bases, with 10 bases spanning the gap. The CDR3 sequence is 13 residues long. Here the CDR3 DNA reads TGTGCCAGCAGTCCGACGGTGGCCTACGAGCAGTACTTC. Protein sequence: CASSPTVAYEQYF.

As to this clonotype: At one boundary the junction diverges from the germline segment, which might be a read error. The chain employs TRBV4-3 and TRBJ2-7, with D perhaps TRBD2 (5 bases). Germline lookup yields CDR1 LGHNA and CDR2 YSLEER. The CDR3 is 11 amino acids. CDR3 in DNA: TGCGCCAGCAGCCAAATCTCCGGTCGGGGCTTC. This translates into CASSQISGRGF.

V gene TRBV12-3 or TRBV12-4 combines with J gene TRBJ2-3, with D tentatively TRBD1 (5 bases). Between the trimmed V and J ends, which lost 7 bases and 10 bases, there was a span of 18 bases. The CDR3 contains 13 residues. CDR3 bases: TGTGCCAGCACCGGTAATCGACAGTTGCCGCAGTATTTT. It is translated as CASTGNRQLPQYF.

This clonotype turned up a few times. The chain carries TRBV4-1 and TRBJ2-5, with D unclear. The CDR3 length is 16 residues. Trimming took off 4 bases at V and 5 bases at J, with 20 bases between the two ends. CDR1 MGHRA and CDR2 YSYEKL come from the germline V gene. The CDR3 DNA reads as TGCGCCAGCAGCCGTGTCGTGGCCGTAGTCCGGGAGACCCAGTACTTC. Its translation is CASSRVVAVVRETQYF.

The chain employs TRBV10-1 and TRBJ2-5; TRBD2 matches 7 bases. CDR1 and CDR2 (germline): WNHNN, SYGVQD (reference sequence). The ends lost 7 bases at V and 4 bases at J; junction bases unmatched: 9. The CDR3 length is 14 residues. The CDR3 sequence: CASTPGRRRETQYF. The CDR3 DNA is TGCGCCAGCACCCCCGGGAGGAGGCGAGAGACCCAGTACTTC.

This clonotype was detected a few times. The chain has TRBV12-3 or TRBV12-4 and TRBJ1-1, with D perhaps matching TRBD1 (6 bases). The V and J ends lost 2 bases and 4 bases respectively, with 17 bases between them. The CDR3 contains 16 residues. CDR3 in DNA: TGTGCCAGCAGTTTATCCGGTGGGGGGGCGGTCACTGAAGCTTTCTTT. Its protein is CASSLSGGGAVTEAFF.

This clonotype has more than one count but fewer than ten. The chain uses TRBV10-3 and TRBJ1-2; the D is unclear. This CDR3 is 12 amino acids long. Germline V gene lookup returns CDR1 ENHRY and CDR2 SYGVKD. Trimming stripped 2 bases from V and 8 bases from J, with 9 bases between. The CDR3: CAISERHMGYTF. DNA of the CDR3: TGTGCCATCAGTGAGCGTCATATGGGCTACACCTTC.

V gene TRBV12-3 or TRBV12-4 combines with J gene TRBJ2-1; 12 nucleotides align to TRBD1. The CDR3 sequence is 15 residues long. J lost 4 bases, V lost 6 bases, and 4 bases had no gene match. The CDR3 DNA sequence: TGTGCCAGCAGGGGACAGGGGGCGGATTACAATGAGCAGTTCTTC. Amino acid sequence: CASRGQGADYNEQFF.

This clonotype appeared many times. One end of the junction varies from germline; a read error may be responsible. The J gene is TRBJ2-7, the V gene TRBV6-6; D is possibly TRBD2 (5 bases). The CDR3 contains 13 residues. Germline CDR1 is MNHNY and CDR2 is SVGAGI (reference sequence). The CDR3 here is CASSSRASQEPYF. DNA for the CDR3: TGTGCCAGTTCGAGCCGGGCTAGCCAAGAGCCGTACTTC.

The chain is built from TRBV5-1 and TRBJ1-1; D remains ambiguous. CDR1 and CDR2 (germline): SGHRS, YFSETQ. V was shortened by 5 bases and J by 2 bases, with 13 bases between the two germline ends. The CDR3 runs 14 residues. This CDR3 reads CASSAGRQNTEAFF. The CDR3 DNA reads as TGCGCCAGCAGTGCCGGCAGACAAAACACTGAAGCTTTCTTT.

This clonotype was observed a handful of times. V gene TRBV29-1 combines with J gene TRBJ1-2, with TRBD1 matching 7 bases. The germline gives CDR1 SQVTM, CDR2 ANQGSEA. The CDR3 sequence is 11 residues long. The CDR3 loop is CESRDSWGYTF. The CDR3 DNA follows: TGCGAAAGTCGGGACAGTTGGGGCTACACCTTC.

The gene calls are TRBV12-3 or TRBV12-4 and TRBJ2-1, with 9 bases identical to TRBD1. With 6 bases clipped from V and 0 bases from J, the junction kept 3 bases outside the gene matches. This CDR3 has 15 residues. CDR3 protein: CASSWGQGSYNEQFF. In DNA, the CDR3 is TGTGCCAGCAGCTGGGGACAGGGCTCCTACAATGAGCAGTTCTTC.

This clonotype occurred a few times. J is TRBJ2-6 and V is TRBV6-1, with D perhaps matching TRBD2 (6 bases). V shed 7 bases and J shed 2 bases, with 15 bases lying between them. Germline CDR1 is MNHNS and CDR2 is SASEGT. CDR3 length equals 16 residues. CDR3 DNA sequence: TGTGCCAGCATCGAACCCGGGGGTACTGGGGCCAACGTCCTGACTTTC. Its translation is CASIEPGGTGANVLTF.

This clonotype appeared a few times. This chain connects TRBV5-1 to TRBJ1-1; D is perhaps TRBD1 (5 bases). The CDR3 length is 15 residues. Germline V gene lookup returns CDR1 SGHRS and CDR2 YFSETQ. V lost 0 bases to trimming and J lost 1 base, with 10 bases between them. CDR3 DNA sequence: TGCGCCAGCAGCTTGGGGGTGGGGCCGAACACTGAAGCTTTCTTT. Translating it yields CASSLGVGPNTEAFF. Full variable domain (missing parts from reference TRBV5-1 and TRBJ1-1): KAGVTQTPRYLIKTRGQQVTLSCSPISGHRSVSWYQQTPGQGLQFLFEYFSETQRNKGNFPGRFSGRQFSNSRSEMNVSTLELGDSALYLCASSLGVGPNTEAFFGQGTRLTVV.

This clonotype was recorded a few times. The V and J genes are TRBV5-5 and TRBJ2-5, with D perhaps matching TRBD1 (6 bases). With 1 base removed from V and 1 base from J, the gap between germline ends came to 8 bases. The V gene's germline CDR1 is SGHKS and CDR2 YYEKEE (reference sequence). CDR3 length: 14 amino acids. This CDR3 is CASSLQGFQETQYF. The CDR3 DNA sequence: TGTGCCAGCAGCTTGCAGGGGTTCCAAGAGACCCAGTACTTC. Looking up the rest from reference TRBV5-5 and TRBJ2-5 gives the full variable domain: DAGVTQSPTHLIKTRGQQVTLRCSPISGHKSVSWYQQVLGQGPQFIFQYYEKEERGRGNFPDRFSARQFPNYSSELNVNALLLGDSALYLCASSLQGFQETQYFGPGTRLLVL.

There are a few counts of this clonotype. V usage is TRBV12-3 or TRBV12-4 and J usage is TRBJ1-6; the D is unclear. V was trimmed by 2 bases and J by 7 bases, leaving 12 bases between them. CDR3 length: 15 amino acids. CDR3 nucleotide sequence: TGTGCCAGCAGTTTAAGGGTAGGGCCAAATTCACCCCTCCACTTT. Protein sequence: CASSLRVGPNSPLHF.

This clonotype was counted only a few times. The V and J genes are TRBV20-1 and TRBJ2-5; 7 bases are shared with TRBD2. CDR3 length equals 13 residues. In germline, CDR1 is DFQATT, CDR2 SNEGSKA (reference sequence). V shed 6 bases, J shed 1 base, and the junction held 5 bases outside the gene matches. CDR3 amino acids: CSAAGGFQETQYF. Written as DNA, the CDR3 is TGCAGTGCGGCCGGGGGGTTCCAAGAGACCCAGTACTTC.